The 7 T cell receptor beta chains below all came from one sample that was sequenced in a study of cytomegalovirus exposure and HLA in healthy donors. PCR employed 60 Vbeta and 13 Jbeta primers. Profiling relied on immunoSEQ multiplex PCR, and the TCRdb table lists in-frame clones only, not all of them. Of about 61,000 clones listed, 80% to 90% are singletons. Sequencing input: PBMCs. These receptors were collected from a man in his thirties or forties in good health and CMV-seropositive.

The rearrangement links TRBV27 to TRBJ2-2, with D maybe TRBD2 (5 bases). This CDR3 is 11 amino acids long. V was cut by 5 bases and J by 15 bases, with 13 bases left in between. The germline V gene has CDR1 MNHEY and CDR2 SMNVEV (reference sequence). This CDR3 reads CASSGVRGMFF. CDR3 bases: TGTGCCAGCAGTGGGGTTCGAGGGATGTTTTTT.

The V and J genes are TRBV9 and TRBJ1-5; weak D call: TRBD1 (5 bases). The V gene's germline CDR1 is SGDLS and CDR2 YYNGEE. Trimming removed 2 bases from V and 7 bases from J, with 13 bases in between. The CDR3 has 14 amino acids. The CDR3 DNA follows: TGTGCCAGCAGCGTGGGGGGTATCATGCAGCCCCAGCATTTT. Encoded protein: CASSVGGIMQPQHF.

The chain uses TRBV18 and TRBJ2-3, with D perhaps matching TRBD2 (7 bases). V shed 3 bases and J shed 2 bases, with 15 bases lying between them. This CDR3 has 16 amino acids. In germline, CDR1 is KGHSH, CDR2 LQKENI. This CDR3 reads CASSPERGGVTDTQYF. CDR3 DNA sequence: TGTGCCAGCTCACCCGAGAGAGGGGGGGTCACAGATACGCAGTATTTT.

The count of this clone is one. V usage is TRBV7-2 and J usage is TRBJ1-4, with D tentatively TRBD1 (6 bases). Looked up from germline, CDR1 is SGHTA and CDR2 is FQGNSA. This CDR3 has 15 amino acids. Trimming took 0 bases from V and 8 from J, leaving 13 bases between them. This CDR3 reads CASSLARGWGEKLFF. The CDR3 DNA sequence: TGTGCCAGCAGCTTAGCGAGGGGGTGGGGCGAAAAACTGTTTTTT.

The V call is TRBV28, the J call TRBJ2-7, with 10 positions matching TRBD2. Trimming at V came to 3 bases and at J to 6 bases, leaving 5 bases not matched to a gene. Germline CDR1 reads MDHEN; CDR2 reads SYDVKM. The CDR3 covers 14 residues. In DNA, the CDR3 is TGTGCCAGCAGTTTGTCTAGCGGGAGCGGCGAGCAGTACTTC. As protein: CASSLSSGSGEQYF.

This chain joins TRBV12-5 and TRBJ2-7, with 8 bases lining up with TRBD1. V was clipped by 4 bases and J by 5 bases; unmatched bases: 10. Germline CDR1 and CDR2: LGHNT and FRNRAP. This CDR3 contains 15 residues. This chain's CDR3 is CASGYGQGGLNEQYF. In nucleotides, the CDR3 is TGTGCTAGTGGTTACGGACAGGGCGGTTTGAACGAGCAGTACTTC.

Turning to this clone: At one end the junction does not follow the germline gene, possibly because of a read error. CDR3 DNA: TGTGCCAGCCCACCGCCAACAGGGGAAGGATCACCCCTCCACTTT. Amino acid sequence: CASPPPTGEGSPLHF. The chain joins TRBV18 to TRBJ1-6, with 7 bases matching TRBD1. In germline, CDR1 is KGHSH, CDR2 LQKENI. This CDR3 contains 15 residues. Full variable domain (missing parts from reference TRBV18 and TRBJ1-6): NAGVMQNPRHLVRRRGQEARLRCSPMKGHSHVYWYRQLPEEGLKFMVYLQKENIIDESGMPKERFSAEFPKEGPSILRIQQVVRGDSAAYFCASPPPTGEGSPLHFGNGTRLTVT.